What follows are 28 T cell receptor beta chains derived from one specimen sequenced in a study of cytomegalovirus exposure and HLA in healthy donors. Researchers ran the PCR with 60 Vbeta and 13 Jbeta primers. Profiling relied on immunoSEQ multiplex PCR, and the TCRdb table lists in-frame clones only, not all of them. The profile shows over 150,000 clones, around 83% of them singletons. Sequenced material: PBMCs. These receptor sequences come from a male donor in good health and CMV-seropositive.

This chain uses TRBV7-9 with TRBJ2-3; 7 nucleotides match TRBD1. Germline CDR1 SEHNR, CDR2 FQNEAQ (reference sequence). The CDR3 consists of 14 residues. Losses at the gene ends were 5 bases for V and 0 bases for J; bases not matched to a gene: 2. CDR3 in amino acids: CASSRQGSTDTQYF. In DNA, the CDR3 is TGTGCCAGCAGCCGACAGGGTAGCACAGATACGCAGTATTTT.

The rearrangement joins TRBV28 to TRBJ1-3; 7 nucleotides match TRBD1. The germline CDR1 and CDR2 sequences are MDHEN and SYDVKM. V trimming: 7 bases; J trimming: 2 bases; junction bases outside the gene matches: 5. The CDR3 spans 14 residues. The CDR3: CASTPGTAGNTIYF. The CDR3 region has the DNA TGTGCCAGCACCCCCGGGACAGCTGGAAACACCATATATTTT.

The CDR3 coding sequence is TGTGCCTCCTGGGGGAGGGGTAGCGGATCCTACGAGCAGTACTTC. This gives the protein CASWGRGSGSYEQYF. V and J are TRBV6-5 and TRBJ2-7; TRBD2 agrees at 7 bases. V was pared by 11 bases and J by 1 base, with 14 bases of the junction left unmatched. Per germline, CDR1 MNHEY and CDR2 SVGAGI. The CDR3 consists of 15 residues.

The gene calls are TRBV7-6 and TRBJ2-1, with 15 bases aligning to TRBD2. The V gene's germline CDR1 is SGHVS and CDR2 FNYEAQ. This CDR3 has 15 residues. V shed 5 bases, J shed 9 bases, and the junction held 5 bases outside the gene matches. The CDR3 DNA is TGTGCCAGCAGCGCGGGACTAGCGGGAGGTTTTGAGCAGTTCTTC. As protein: CASSAGLAGGFEQFF. Based on the CDR3 plus reference TRBV7-6 and TRBJ2-1, the full variable domain is GAGVSQSPRYKVTKRGQDVALRCDPISGHVSLYWYRQALGQGPEFLTYFNYEAQQDKSGLPNDRFSAERPEGSISTLTIQRTEQRDSAMYRCASSAGLAGGFEQFFGPGTRLTVL.

V and J are TRBV9 and TRBJ2-7, with 8 bases aligning to TRBD1. Germline V lookup: CDR1 SGDLS, CDR2 YYNGEE. The length of the CDR3 is 14 residues. V was clipped by 4 bases and J by 4 bases; unmatched bases: 7. The chain's CDR3 is CASSPRQGLYEQYF. The CDR3 DNA reads as TGTGCCAGCAGCCCCCGACAGGGGCTGTACGAGCAGTACTTC. The full variable domain, with the rest looked up from reference TRBV9 and TRBJ2-7, is DSGVTQTPKHLITATGQRVTLRCSPRSGDLSVYWYQQSLDQGLQFLIQYYNGEERAKGNILERFSAQQFPDLHSELNLSSLELGDSALYFCASSPRQGLYEQYFGPGTRLTVT.

This rearrangement joins TRBV5-6 to TRBJ2-2; 7 bases fit TRBD2. Germline CDR1 reads SGHDT; CDR2 reads YYEEEE. The CDR3 has 14 amino acids. The V and J ends lost 0 bases and 5 bases, in that order; junction bases with no gene match: 1. DNA for the CDR3: TGTGCCAGCAGCTTGGCCGGGGGGACCGGGGAGCTGTTTTTT. This translates into CASSLAGGTGELFF.

J is TRBJ2-5 and V is TRBV5-4, with 7 bases lining up with TRBD2. V shed 4 bases and J 0 bases; nucleotides not matched to a gene: 6. CDR3 length equals 15 residues. The germline V gene has CDR1 SGHNT and CDR2 YYREEE (reference sequence). The CDR3 sequence is CASSRGGTDQETQYF. DNA of the CDR3: TGTGCCAGCAGCAGGGGAGGGACGGACCAAGAGACCCAGTACTTC.

This chain links TRBV28 with TRBJ1-5; 9 nucleotides match TRBD1. The CDR3 has 13 residues. The trim removed 9 bases at V and 7 bases at J, leaving 7 bases unmatched. Looked up from germline, CDR1 is MDHEN and CDR2 is SYDVKM. This CDR3 is CASHRGREQPQHF. CDR3 bases: TGTGCCAGTCACAGGGGGCGGGAACAGCCCCAGCATTTT.

The V and J genes are TRBV7-2 and TRBJ1-3; D gene unclear. With 1 base removed from V and 7 bases from J, the gap between germline ends came to 14 bases. This CDR3 contains 15 residues. Germline lookup yields CDR1 SGHTA and CDR2 FQGNSA. In DNA, the CDR3 is TGTGCCAGCAGCTTAGTCGGGTCTACCGGGAACACCATATATTTT. Its translation is CASSLVGSTGNTIYF.

With respect to this clone: Mismatch with germline at one junction end may stem from a read error. The chain couples TRBV7-9 to TRBJ1-3, with D hard to call. CDR3 size: 18 residues. CDR1 and CDR2 (germline): SEHNR, FQNEAQ (reference sequence). The CDR3 sequence: CSSSSVRLKSRDGNTIYF. As DNA, the CDR3 is TGTTCCAGCAGCTCTGTCCGACTGAAAAGTCGGGATGGAAACACCATATATTTT. Full variable domain (rest looked up from reference TRBV7-9 and TRBJ1-3): DTGVSQNPRHKITKRGQNVTFRCDPISEHNRLYWYRQTLGQGPEFLTYFQNEAQLEKSRLLSDRFSAERPKGSFSTLEIQRTEQGDSAMYLCSSSSVRLKSRDGNTIYFGEGSWLTVV.

The gene calls are TRBV9 and TRBJ1-2, with 7 bases lining up with TRBD1. The germline CDR1 and CDR2 sequences are SGDLS and YYNGEE. This CDR3 region has 15 residues. V lost 6 bases and J lost 2; bases outside the gene matches: 10. CDR3 amino acids: CASTMSGRGNYGYTF. DNA of the CDR3: TGTGCCAGCACCATGTCCGGCAGGGGGAACTATGGCTACACCTTC.

The chain joins TRBV30 to TRBJ2-7; 7 nucleotides match TRBD2. The V gene's germline CDR1 is GTSNPN and CDR2 SVGIG (reference sequence). The J segment lost 2 bases and the V segment lost 5 bases, leaving 6 bases of the junction unmatched. The CDR3 loop spans 13 amino acids. The CDR3 sequence: CAWGRVIPYEQYF. The CDR3 DNA is TGTGCCTGGGGGAGGGTCATTCCCTACGAGCAGTACTTC.

V is TRBV7-2 and J is TRBJ1-2; D remains unclear. This CDR3 contains 14 residues. Germline V CDR1 and CDR2: SGHTA, FQGNSA. Trimming cost V 2 bases and J 2 bases, with 9 bases left between them. The CDR3 region has the DNA TGTGCCAGCAGCTTATTGTTCGTCAACTATGGCTACACCTTC. This translates into CASSLLFVNYGYTF. Full variable domain (outside the CDR3, taken from reference TRBV7-2 and TRBJ1-2): GAGVSQSPSNKVTEKGKDVELRCDPISGHTALYWYRQSLGQGLEFLIYFQGNSAPDKSGLPSDRFSAERTGGSVSTLTIQRTQQEDSAVYLCASSLLFVNYGYTFGSGTRLTVV.

The J gene is TRBJ1-5, the V gene TRBV29-1, with 7 bases matching TRBD1. The CDR3 is 13 amino acids. Trimming took 6 bases from V and 3 from J; bases not matched to a gene: 5. Germline V gene data show CDR1 as SQVTM and CDR2 as ANQGSEA. The CDR3 spells CSVVTGANQPQHF. The CDR3 nucleotides are TGCAGCGTCGTTACAGGGGCCAATCAGCCCCAGCATTTT.

This clone was observed a few times. The chain employs TRBV7-2 and TRBJ2-7; D is perhaps TRBD2 (6 bases). Trimming left V 6 bases short and J 4 bases short, with 19 bases between. Germline V gene lookup returns CDR1 SGHTA and CDR2 FQGNSA. The length of the CDR3 is 15 residues. This CDR3 is CASRHAGLRVYEQYF. The CDR3 DNA reads as TGTGCCAGCAGACATGCGGGACTTCGCGTTTACGAGCAGTACTTC.

This chain uses TRBV2 with TRBJ2-7, with a weak D call TRBD2 (6 bases). Between the trimmed V and J ends, which lost 8 bases and 3 bases, there was a span of 14 bases. The germline V gene encodes CDR1 SNHLY and CDR2 FYNNEI. The CDR3 sequence is 13 residues long. Here the CDR3 DNA reads TGTGCCAGCCTCCCTAGGGGAGGCTACGAGCAGTACTTC. Encoded protein: CASLPRGGYEQYF.

The CDR3 DNA reads TGTGCCAGCAGCTCCCGGGACAGGGGCTACGAGCAGTACTTC. Its translation is CASSSRDRGYEQYF. V gene TRBV5-8 combines with J gene TRBJ2-7, with 10 bases matching TRBD1. V lost 3 bases and J lost 3; bases outside the gene matches: 3. This CDR3 has 14 residues. CDR1 and CDR2 from the germline V gene are SGHTS and YDEGEE.

The chain employs TRBV4-1 and TRBJ1-4; TRBD1 matches at 9 bases. Germline V gene lookup returns CDR1 MGHRA and CDR2 YSYEKL. The length of the CDR3 is 17 residues. V lost 4 bases to trimming and J lost 7 bases; unmatched junction nucleotides: 13. The CDR3 sequence is CASSRPNPGTGSEKLFF. Written as DNA, the CDR3 is TGCGCCAGCAGCCGTCCAAACCCCGGGACAGGGAGTGAAAAACTGTTTTTT.

The table lists this clone with a count of one. This chain links TRBV5-1 with TRBJ1-3; TRBD1 might be the D (6 bases). The V end was cut by 4 bases, the J end by 0 bases, with 8 bases between. This CDR3 region has 14 residues. Germline assignment: CDR1 SGHRS and CDR2 YFSETQ. The CDR3 reads CASSMDSSGNTIYF. The DNA of the CDR3 is TGCGCCAGCAGCATGGACAGCTCTGGAAACACCATATATTTT.

The chain joins TRBV9 to TRBJ2-2, with TRBD1 matching 9 bases. The ends lost 6 bases at V and 4 bases at J; junction bases unmatched: 7. CDR1 SGDLS and CDR2 YYNGEE come from the germline V gene. CDR3 length equals 15 residues. DNA for the CDR3: TGTGCCAGCACCGACAGGGGGGTGGGCACCGGGGAGCTGTTTTTT. Translating it yields CASTDRGVGTGELFF.

This chain joins TRBV10-1 and TRBJ1-1; 8 positions match TRBD1. The CDR3 spans 14 residues. Losses at the gene ends were 2 bases for V and 4 bases for J; bases not matched to a gene: 3. Germline V gene lookup returns CDR1 WNHNN and CDR2 SYGVQD (reference sequence). The CDR3 sequence is CASSERQGTTEAFF. The DNA of the CDR3 is TGCGCCAGCAGTGAGAGACAGGGGACCACTGAAGCTTTCTTT.

This clone was seen once. For the CDR3, the DNA is TGTGCCAGCAGCTTAGACGGGCGGCAGGGTGAAAAACTGTTTTTT. Translating gives CASSLDGRQGEKLFF. This chain joins TRBV7-2 and TRBJ1-4, with D tentatively TRBD1 (5 bases). CDR1 and CDR2 (germline): SGHTA, FQGNSA. Trimming took off 1 base at V and 7 bases at J, with 13 bases between the two ends. The CDR3 runs 15 residues. Combining the CDR3 with reference TRBV7-2 and TRBJ1-4 gives the whole variable domain GAGVSQSPSNKVTEKGKDVELRCDPISGHTALYWYRQSLGQGLEFLIYFQGNSAPDKSGLPSDRFSAERTGGSVSTLTIQRTQQEDSAVYLCASSLDGRQGEKLFFGSGTQLSVL.

The V gene is TRBV11-2, the J gene TRBJ2-2; D remains ambiguous. The CDR3 has 15 residues. Germline V gives CDR1 SGHAT, CDR2 FQNNGV. With 1 base removed from V and 2 bases from J, the gap between germline ends came to 8 bases. The CDR3 loop reads CASSLVAANTGELFF. In DNA form, the CDR3 reads TGTGCCAGCAGCTTAGTGGCGGCTAACACCGGGGAGCTGTTTTTT.

The genes are TRBV27 and TRBJ2-1; 10 positions match TRBD2. After removal of 6 bases from V and 7 bases from J, the junction contained 12 bases not matched to a gene. CDR3 length equals 16 residues. Germline loops: CDR1 MNHEY, CDR2 SMNVEV (reference sequence). CDR3: CASRIRHGTSENEQFF. Here the CDR3 DNA reads TGTGCCAGCAGGATAAGGCACGGGACTAGCGAAAATGAGCAGTTCTTC.

This clone was seen a single time. The J gene is TRBJ2-1, the V gene TRBV18; tentatively, D is TRBD1 (6 bases). Germline lookup yields CDR1 KGHSH and CDR2 LQKENI. The CDR3 covers 13 residues. The V end lost 6 bases, the J end lost 7 bases, and 13 bases lay between the germline ends. Here the CDR3 reads CASSSETGNEQFF. CDR3 DNA: TGTGCCAGCTCCTCCGAGACAGGTAATGAGCAGTTCTTC.

This sequence joins TRBV11-2 and TRBJ2-7; no clear D. The V and J ends lost 5 bases and 1 base respectively, with 18 bases between them. The CDR3 totals 16 residues. CDR1 and CDR2 (germline): SGHAT, FQNNGV. CDR3 amino acids: CASSRAAAAFSYEQYF. In nucleotides, the CDR3 is TGTGCCAGCAGCCGCGCGGCAGCTGCATTTTCCTACGAGCAGTACTTC.

The chain couples TRBV5-4 to TRBJ1-1; perhaps TRBD1 as D (5 bases). V was cut by 5 bases and J by 8 bases, with 16 bases left in between. The germline V gene has CDR1 SGHNT and CDR2 YYREEE (reference sequence). The CDR3 spans 13 residues. The CDR3 DNA follows: TGTGCCAGCAGGATAGATGGGGCGGGAGAAGCTTTCTTT. Its translation: CASRIDGAGEAFF. Full variable domain (missing parts from reference TRBV5-4 and TRBJ1-1): ETGVTQSPTHLIKTRGQQVTLRCSSQSGHNTVSWYQQALGQGPQFIFQYYREEENGRGNFPPRFSGLQFPNYSSELNVNALELDDSALYLCASRIDGAGEAFFGQGTRLTVV.

The CDR3: CASSYSSRDKYYEQYF. DNA of the CDR3: TGTGCCAGCAGTTATTCTTCCCGGGACAAGTACTACGAGCAGTACTTC. V gene TRBV6-5 combines with J gene TRBJ2-7; weak D call: TRBD1 (6 bases). This CDR3 is built from 16 residues. The V gene lost 3 bases and the J gene lost 3 bases, with 18 bases spanning the gap. The V gene's germline CDR1 is MNHEY and CDR2 SVGAGI.